One sample yielded the 10 T cell receptor beta chains listed below, sequenced in a study of lymphopenia after photon versus proton radiotherapy. Repertoires were generated with immunoSEQ multiplex PCR, while TCRdb's copy carries only in-frame clones and drops some. Of about 16,000 clones detected, around 84% appear once; the ten largest clones hold around a tenth. The source was peripheral blood, collected from a patient treated with proton-based radiotherapy. The receptors here all came from a man between 65 and 79 years old with pancreatic cancer.

This clone was detected once. The rearrangement joins TRBV29-1 to TRBJ2-7; D remains ambiguous. V was cut by 0 bases and J by 3 bases, with 9 bases left in between. The CDR3 loop spans 13 amino acids. Germline V CDR1 and CDR2: SQVTM, ANQGSEA. The CDR3 region is CSVEEETSYEQYF. DNA of the CDR3: TGCAGCGTTGAAGAGGAGACCAGCTACGAGCAGTACTTC.

The V call is TRBV19, the J call TRBJ2-1; the D gene could be TRBD1 or TRBD2 (6 bases each). The CDR3 contains 16 residues. The ends were cut back, 8 bases at V and 0 bases at J, with 17 bases in the middle. Germline loops: CDR1 LNHDA, CDR2 SQIVND (reference sequence). CDR3 sequence reads: CASSPGAPPSYNEQFF. The CDR3 DNA follows: TGTGCCAGTTCTCCGGGGGCCCCCCCCTCCTACAATGAGCAGTTCTTC.

The chain recombines TRBV2 with TRBJ1-1; D possibly corresponds to TRBD1 (6 bases). The V end was cut by 4 bases, the J end by 4 bases, with 13 bases between. CDR1 is SNHLY, CDR2 FYNNEI, per germline. CDR3 length equals 14 residues. In DNA, the CDR3 is TGTGCCAGCAGTGTACGGGGGGCGGTCACTGAAGCTTTCTTT. This gives the protein CASSVRGAVTEAFF.

This chain connects TRBV29-1 to TRBJ1-2, with D perhaps TRBD1 (6 bases). Trimming took off 3 bases at V and 4 bases at J, with 6 bases between the two ends. The germline V gene has CDR1 SQVTM and CDR2 ANQGSEA. The CDR3 covers 11 residues. The CDR3 nucleotides are TGCAGCGTTGACAGGGGCTATGGCTACACCTTC. This sequence encodes CSVDRGYGYTF.

V usage is TRBV7-9 and J usage is TRBJ2-7, with 8 bases aligning to TRBD1. Trimming at V came to 6 bases and at J to 4 bases, leaving 11 bases not matched to a gene. Germline CDR1 SEHNR, CDR2 FQNEAQ (reference sequence). The CDR3 loop spans 15 amino acids. DNA of the CDR3: TGTGCCAGCAGTTCCGGACAGGGTTACGGGTACGAGCAGTACTTC. It yields the protein CASSSGQGYGYEQYF.

The rearrangement uses TRBV5-1 and TRBJ2-1; D uncertain. Germline V CDR1 and CDR2: SGHRS, YFSETQ. The V gene lost 4 bases and the J gene lost 2 bases, with 7 bases spanning the gap. This CDR3 has 13 amino acids. The CDR3 coding sequence is TGCGCCAGCAGCCCACGCGCCTACAATGAGCAGTTCTTC. Its protein is CASSPRAYNEQFF.

This chain connects TRBV19 to TRBJ2-1, with D perhaps matching TRBD1 (5 bases). Trimming removed 5 bases from V and 7 bases from J, with 15 bases in between. The CDR3 is 14 residues long. Germline V gene sequence: CDR1 LNHDA, CDR2 SQIVND (reference sequence). DNA for the CDR3: TGTGCCAGTAGTCCCATCGACAGTTCTAATGAGCAGTTCTTC. This gives the protein CASSPIDSSNEQFF.

The chain carries TRBV10-1 and TRBJ1-1, with 10 bases aligning to TRBD1. Germline V gives CDR1 WNHNN, CDR2 SYGVQD (reference sequence). This CDR3 is built from 17 residues. The V segment lost 0 bases and the J segment 11 bases; nucleotides outside the gene matches: 15. CDR3 sequence reads: CASSESWSLGQGKKAFF. The CDR3 DNA is TGCGCCAGCAGTGAGTCGTGGAGTCTGGGACAGGGGAAAAAGGCTTTCTTT.

This chain joins TRBV5-1 and TRBJ2-2; D unclear. The CDR3 loop spans 16 amino acids. V was pared by 0 bases and J by 6 bases, with 15 bases between. Germline CDR1 is SGHRS and CDR2 is YFSETQ. CDR3 region: CASSLVRESAPGELFF. CDR3 bases: TGCGCCAGCAGCTTGGTAAGAGAGTCAGCACCCGGGGAGCTGTTTTTT.

This clone was detected only once. The chain employs TRBV4-1 and TRBJ2-1; no clear D. V lost 3 bases to trimming and J lost 10 bases, with 7 bases between them. The CDR3 runs to 11 residues. CDR1 and CDR2 from the germline V gene are MGHRA and YSYEKL. CDR3 in amino acids: CASSQQEEQFF. The CDR3 nucleotides are TGCGCCAGCAGCCAGCAGGAGGAGCAGTTCTTC.